The next 29 T cell receptor beta chains were all read from a single sample in a study of response to subunit inactivated influenza vaccine. TCRdb reanalysed the RT-PCR reads using MiXCR and keeps one entry per CDR3 protein. The sample comprises roughly 650,000 distinct CDR3 sequences, 12% to 15% of which are singletons, and about 7.4% rests with the top ten. The sequenced sample was PBMCs from blood, obtained approximately 15 days before vaccination. Receptors were obtained from a man aged 50-60 years who received an inactivated influenza vaccine.

V is TRBV7-3 and J is TRBJ2-7, with a weak D call TRBD2 (5 bases). The CDR3 covers 15 residues. Germline assignment: CDR1 SGHTA and CDR2 FQGTGA. The germline V and J ends were trimmed by 2 bases and 5 bases, with 16 bases remaining between them. The CDR3 nucleotides read TGTGCCAGCAGCTTACGTGCTAGCTCCCCGAACGAGCAGTACTTC. It is translated as CASSLRASSPNEQYF. The full variable domain, rest sourced from reference TRBV7-3 and TRBJ2-7, is GAGVSQTPSNKVTEKGKYVELRCDPISGHTALYWYRQSLGQGPEFLIYFQGTGAADDSGLPNDRFFAVRPEGSVSTLKIQRTERGDSAVYLCASSLRASSPNEQYFGPGTRLTVT.

This clonotype was seen ten or more times. The J gene is TRBJ2-1, the V gene TRBV20-1, with 7 bases matching TRBD2. The CDR3 runs 16 residues. Germline CDR1 reads DFQATT; CDR2 reads SNEGSKA (reference sequence). Trimming at V came to 0 bases and at J to 4 bases, leaving 9 bases not matched to a gene. The CDR3 reads CSARDAGTTIYNEQFF. The CDR3 bases are TGCAGTGCTAGAGATGCGGGGACTACCATTTACAATGAGCAGTTCTTC.

This clonotype was counted a few times. The chain couples TRBV7-2 to TRBJ2-5; 7 bases agree with TRBD2. After removal of 0 bases from V and 7 bases from J, the junction contained 8 bases not matched to a gene. The CDR3 spans 15 residues. Per germline, CDR1 SGHTA and CDR2 FQGNSA. For the CDR3, the DNA is TGTGCCAGCAGCTTAGCGACTAGCCGGCGGGGGACCCAGTACTTC. It is translated as CASSLATSRRGTQYF.

This rearrangement joins TRBV7-9 to TRBJ1-4; 9 bases map to TRBD1. Germline CDR1 SEHNR, CDR2 FQNEAQ (reference sequence). Unmatched junction bases numbered 3, after V lost 2 bases and J lost 5 bases. The CDR3 is 15 amino acids. The CDR3: CASSLLDRGNEKLFF. The CDR3 DNA is TGTGCCAGCAGCTTATTGGACAGGGGAAATGAAAAACTGTTTTTT. Full variable domain (remainder filled in from reference TRBV7-9 and TRBJ1-4): DTGVSQNPRHKITKRGQNVTFRCDPISEHNRLYWYRQTLGQGPEFLTYFQNEAQLEKSRLLSDRFSAERPKGSFSTLEIQRTEQGDSAMYLCASSLLDRGNEKLFFGSGTQLSVL.

At least ten counts were recorded for this clonotype. The V gene is TRBV20-1, the J gene TRBJ1-1; D is undetermined. There are 13 residues in the CDR3. V was shortened by 2 bases and J by 1 base, with 8 bases between the two germline ends. From germline, CDR1 is DFQATT and CDR2 SNEGSKA (reference sequence). CDR3 DNA sequence: TGCAGTGCTAGAAGGTCAGCGAACACTGAAGCTTTCTTT. Residues: CSARRSANTEAFF.

In its sample, this clonotype was seen once. This chain links TRBV19 with TRBJ2-1, with D tentatively TRBD1 (5 bases). The germline V and J ends were trimmed by 4 bases and 10 bases, with 20 bases remaining between them. The CDR3 loop spans 15 amino acids. Germline CDR1 LNHDA, CDR2 SQIVND (reference sequence). Written as DNA, the CDR3 is TGTGCCAGTAGTACGAGCCTAGGCGGCAAGGGGGAGCAGTTCTTC. This translates into CASSTSLGGKGEQFF.

The rearrangement uses TRBV11-2 and TRBJ2-1; TRBD2 might be the D (5 bases). Trimming stripped 0 bases from V and 10 bases from J, with 10 bases between. The CDR3 spans 13 residues. CDR1 is SGHAT and CDR2 is FQNNGV in the germline V gene. In DNA form, the CDR3 reads TGTGCCAGCAGCTTAGATAGTCCGGGAGAGCAGTTCTTC. Translation gives CASSLDSPGEQFF. The variable domain in full, with the rest retrieved from reference TRBV11-2 and TRBJ2-1, is EAGVAQSPRYKIIEKRQSVAFWCNPISGHATLYWYQQILGQGPKLLIQFQNNGVVDDSQLPKDRFSAERLKGVDSTLKIQPAKLEDSAVYLCASSLDSPGEQFFGPGTRLTVL.

The V call is TRBV20-1, the J call TRBJ1-5, with unresolved D. Germline V lookup: CDR1 DFQATT, CDR2 SNEGSKA (reference sequence). Trimming stripped 3 bases from V and 7 bases from J, with 10 bases between. The CDR3 consists of 12 residues. Here the CDR3 reads CSASMLGQPQHF. CDR3 sequence (DNA): TGCAGTGCTAGTATGTTGGGCCAGCCCCAGCATTTT.

The V gene is TRBV12-3 or TRBV12-4, the J gene TRBJ1-4; 9 bases agree with TRBD1. The CDR3 has 15 residues. V shed 5 bases, J shed 8 bases, and the junction held 9 bases outside the gene matches. CDR3 amino acids: CASSLLQGAGEKLFF. As DNA, the CDR3 is TGTGCCAGCAGTCTCTTACAGGGGGCCGGGGAAAAACTGTTTTTT.

This clonotype was observed at least ten times. CDR3 sequence: CSAKGQGSNYGYTF. DNA for the CDR3: TGCAGTGCTAAAGGACAGGGGAGTAACTATGGCTACACCTTC. The chain is built from TRBV20-1 and TRBJ1-2; 9 bases fit TRBD1. The V and J ends lost 4 bases and 1 base, in that order; junction bases with no gene match: 4. The CDR3 sequence is 14 residues long. Germline V gives CDR1 DFQATT, CDR2 SNEGSKA (reference sequence).

This clonotype was seen only a few times. The chain combines TRBV27 with TRBJ1-1; TRBD1 matches at 8 bases. CDR1 is MNHEY and CDR2 is SMNVEV in the germline V gene (reference sequence). The CDR3 loop spans 16 amino acids. J gave up 0 bases and V 0 bases, and 3 bases lay outside the gene matches. The CDR3 loop reads CASSLSGTGVNTEAFF. CDR3 nucleotide sequence: TGTGCCAGCAGTTTATCGGGGACAGGAGTGAACACTGAAGCTTTCTTT.

The rearrangement joins TRBV20-1 to TRBJ2-1; D assignment may be TRBD1 or TRBD2 (9 bases each). Looked up from germline, CDR1 is DFQATT and CDR2 is SNEGSKA (reference sequence). V was cut by 5 bases and J by 6 bases, with 20 bases left in between. The CDR3 length is 15 residues. CDR3 nucleotides: TGCAGTGCTCAGAGCGGGGGGACAGGGACCAATGAGCAGTTCTTC. This sequence encodes CSAQSGGTGTNEQFF.

The chain uses TRBV7-2 and TRBJ1-1, with D unresolved. CDR3 length: 13 amino acids. The germline CDR1 and CDR2 sequences are SGHTA and FQGNSA. Trimming left V 5 bases short and J 0 bases short, with 7 bases between. The CDR3 spells CASSPKMNTEAFF. Written as DNA, the CDR3 is TGTGCCAGCAGCCCTAAAATGAACACTGAAGCTTTCTTT.

This clonotype was counted only a few times. V usage is TRBV7-9 and J usage is TRBJ1-4, with 9 nucleotides matching TRBD1. Trimming removed 3 bases from V and 6 bases from J; junction bases left unmatched: 5. The CDR3 has 15 residues. The germline CDR1 and CDR2 sequences are SEHNR and FQNEAQ (reference sequence). The CDR3 bases are TGTGCCAGCAGCTTCCGTGGGACAGGGCATGAAAAACTGTTTTTT. Amino acids: CASSFRGTGHEKLFF. Complete variable domain (other parts from reference TRBV7-9 and TRBJ1-4): DTGVSQNPRHKITKRGQNVTFRCDPISEHNRLYWYRQTLGQGPEFLTYFQNEAQLEKSRLLSDRFSAERPKGSFSTLEIQRTEQGDSAMYLCASSFRGTGHEKLFFGSGTQLSVL.

This chain uses TRBV7-2 with TRBJ2-4; 10 nucleotides align to TRBD2. Germline CDR1 reads SGHTA; CDR2 reads FQGNSA. The CDR3 is 15 residues long. V gave up 5 bases and J gave up 9 bases; unmatched junction bases: 10. The CDR3 spells CASSAPLAGAGIQYF. CDR3 in DNA: TGTGCCAGCAGCGCCCCTCTAGCGGGGGCCGGCATTCAGTACTTC.

This sequence joins TRBV7-9 and TRBJ2-7; possibly TRBD1 for D (6 bases). V shed 5 bases and J shed 4 bases, with 15 bases lying between them. The germline V gene has CDR1 SEHNR and CDR2 FQNEAQ (reference sequence). The CDR3 consists of 14 residues. The CDR3 nucleotides read TGTGCCAGCAGCCCGAGGACAGAGCTTTACGAGCAGTACTTC. Translation gives CASSPRTELYEQYF.

This clonotype has just a few counts. The chain links TRBV2 to TRBJ2-5, with a possible D match to TRBD1 (6 bases). The CDR3 runs to 13 residues. Germline V lookup: CDR1 SNHLY, CDR2 FYNNEI. Trimming took 10 bases from V and 2 from J, leaving 14 bases between them. The CDR3 nucleotides are TGTGCCACCGGAGGTAGGGGGCAAGAGACCCAGTACTTC. Its translation: CATGGRGQETQYF.

This clonotype was detected a few times. This chain joins TRBV5-5 and TRBJ2-1; D not resolved. Germline values: CDR1 SGHKS, CDR2 YYEKEE (reference sequence). The CDR3 is made up of 15 amino acids. V lost 0 bases, J lost 6 bases, and 13 bases lay in between. The CDR3 DNA reads TGTGCCAGCAGCTTGGTGGGCGCAGCCTCCAATGAGCAGTTCTTC. It codes for CASSLVGAASNEQFF.

This clonotype was seen at least ten times. The rearrangement joins TRBV29-1 to TRBJ2-7; D call uncertain. Germline-derived CDR1 and CDR2 are SQVTM and ANQGSEA. The CDR3 length is 14 residues. V lost 1 base and J 6 bases, leaving 16 bases between the germline ends. This CDR3 is CSVEAGRSKSEQYF. The CDR3 DNA is TGCAGCGTTGAAGCCGGACGGTCAAAGTCCGAGCAGTACTTC.

Here the CDR3 reads CASTQTGSSYNSPLHF. CDR3 nucleotides: TGTGCCAGCACCCAGACAGGGAGCTCCTATAATTCACCCCTCCACTTT. V usage is TRBV27 and J usage is TRBJ1-6; 7 bases match TRBD1. J was trimmed by 0 bases and V by 7 bases; bases with no gene match: 6. The germline V gene has CDR1 MNHEY and CDR2 SMNVEV (reference sequence). CDR3 size: 16 residues.

V is TRBV20-1 and J is TRBJ2-3; D gene ambiguous. Trimming removed 6 bases from V and 0 bases from J, with 19 bases in between. The length of the CDR3 is 16 residues. Germline assignment: CDR1 DFQATT and CDR2 SNEGSKA (reference sequence). The CDR3 DNA is TGCAGTGCAAAGAGCTTGGATCCCGCCAGCACAGATACGCAGTATTTT. This sequence encodes CSAKSLDPASTDTQYF.

This clonotype was counted only a few times. The rearrangement uses TRBV2 and TRBJ2-6, with D tentatively TRBD2 (5 bases). V lost 7 bases, J lost 1 base, and 17 bases lay in between. This CDR3 comprises 17 residues. Germline lookup yields CDR1 SNHLY and CDR2 FYNNEI. For the CDR3, the DNA is TGTGCCAGCATTCGAGGGCGGAGGAATTCTGGGGCCAACGTCCTGACTTTC. Residues: CASIRGRRNSGANVLTF.

At least ten counts were recorded for this clonotype. J is TRBJ1-5 and V is TRBV20-1, with D perhaps TRBD1 (6 bases). The CDR3 is made up of 16 amino acids. Deletions cut 3 bases from V and 1 base from J, with 16 bases between. The V gene's germline CDR1 is DFQATT and CDR2 SNEGSKA (reference sequence). The CDR3 nucleotides read TGCAGTGCTAGGGGGGGCGTCCGAGCGAGCAATCAGCCCCAGCATTTT. Translated: CSARGGVRASNQPQHF.

The V call is TRBV2, the J call TRBJ2-2; TRBD2 agrees at 9 bases. The CDR3 contains 15 residues. Germline trimming cut 11 bases from V and 5 bases from J; bases unmatched to any gene: 12. CDR1 is SNHLY and CDR2 is FYNNEI in the germline V gene. The CDR3 loop is CAGRGLAGRTGELFF. As DNA, the CDR3 is TGTGCCGGGCGGGGGCTAGCGGGACGGACCGGGGAGCTGTTTTTT.

This clonotype was counted between two and nine times. V is TRBV29-1 and J is TRBJ2-5, with a tentative D call TRBD1 (6 bases). Germline CDR1 SQVTM, CDR2 ANQGSEA. The CDR3 consists of 13 residues. V was pared by 4 bases and J by 2 bases, with 11 bases between. The CDR3 region is CSVVNRDQETQYF. CDR3 nucleotide sequence: TGCAGCGTTGTGAACAGGGATCAAGAGACCCAGTACTTC.

This clonotype showed up many times. This sequence joins TRBV12-3 or TRBV12-4 and TRBJ1-4; D not resolved. This CDR3 contains 15 residues. Trimming pared 0 bases from V and 5 bases from J, leaving 10 bases between. In nucleotides, the CDR3 is TGTGCCAGCAGTTTAGCAGGAGTAAGGAATGAAAAACTGTTTTTT. Its protein is CASSLAGVRNEKLFF.

The chain is built from TRBV19 and TRBJ2-6; a weak D match, TRBD1 (5 bases). This CDR3 region has 15 residues. The V gene lost 7 bases and the J gene lost 2 bases, with 12 bases spanning the gap. Germline V gene data show CDR1 as LNHDA and CDR2 as SQIVND (reference sequence). The CDR3 nucleotides are TGTGCCAGTATAGATCCCAGGGCTGGGGCCAACGTCCTGACTTTC. This sequence encodes CASIDPRAGANVLTF.

This chain links TRBV6-1 with TRBJ2-1; 16 positions agree with TRBD2. J gave up 12 bases and V 6 bases, and 17 bases lay outside the gene matches. In germline, CDR1 is MNHNS, CDR2 SASEGT. This CDR3 is 18 amino acids long. The CDR3 nucleotides are TGTGCCAGCAGCTCCGGGACTAGCGGGAGGGGGGGAGGTAACGGGCAGTTCTTC. This translates into CASSSGTSGRGGGNGQFF.

In this sample, this clonotype turned up a few times. The chain carries TRBV11-2 and TRBJ2-7; D not certain. Germline V CDR1 and CDR2: SGHAT, FQNNGV. CDR3 length: 14 residues. V was shortened by 5 bases and J by 0 bases, with 11 bases between the two germline ends. Written as DNA, the CDR3 is TGTGCCAGCAGCGCTCCACGGAGCTCCTACGAGCAGTACTTC. Translated, it gives CASSAPRSSYEQYF.